The rows below give T cell receptor beta chains drawn from one sample of a study of T cell responses to AZD1222 COVID-19 vaccine. Some clones are missing from TCRdb's copy, which holds only in-frame ones; the method was immunoSEQ multiplex PCR. There are 80,000 or so clones in the sample; 70% to 90% occur only once, and approximately 1.5% lies in the top ten. The sample was peripheral blood, taken on day 0 of AZD1222 vaccination. The receptors come from an adult in good health. CDR3s include the opening cysteine and the closing phenylalanine or tryptophan. A D gene is named only where the DNA matches it firmly. Expanded clones are given a class, and other clones once, few, many or no size at all.

size | D | J | V | CDR3 | DNA
NA | NA | TRBJ1-5 | TRBV18 | CASSPFPGDSNQPQHF | TGTGCCAGCTCACCCTTCCCAGGGGATAGCAATCAGCCCCAGCATTTT
NA | NA | TRBJ1-2 | TRBV7-2 | CASSLGHTLYGYTF | TGTGCCAGCAGCCTAGGACACACCCTCTATGGCTACACCTTC
NA | NA | TRBJ2-1 | TRBV11-3 | CASSAGPSYEQFF | TGTGCCAGCAGCGCGGGACCGTCGTATGAGCAGTTCTTC
NA | NA | TRBJ1-1 | TRBV19 | CASSISGNMNTEAFF | TGTGCCAGTAGCATTTCGGGGAACATGAACACTGAAGCTTTCTTT
NA | NA | TRBJ1-1 | TRBV6-6 | CASSFTEAFF | TGTGCCAGCAGTTTTACTGAAGCTTTCTTT
NA | NA | TRBJ2-5 | TRBV7-2 | CASSPPGLRETQYF | TGTGCCAGCAGCCCGCCGGGACTTCGGGAGACCCAGTACTTC
NA | NA | TRBJ1-1 | TRBV9 | CASSTHIDTEAFF | TGTGCCAGCAGCACCCACATTGACACTGAAGCTTTCTTT
NA | NA | TRBJ1-1 | TRBV9 | CASSVQLGDTEAFF | TGTGCCAGCAGCGTACAGCTCGGGGACACTGAAGCTTTCTTT
NA | NA | TRBJ2-3 | TRBV18 | CASSSTLTRSNTDTQYF | TGTGCCAGCTCATCGACCCTTACTAGATCCAACACAGATACGCAGTATTTT
NA | TRBD1 | TRBJ2-7 | TRBV19 | CASSLRTGGGRYEQYF | TGTGCCAGTAGCCTCCGGACAGGGGGCGGTCGGTACGAGCAGTACTTC
NA | NA | TRBJ1-5 | TRBV5-8 | CASTREGRTQHF | TGTGCCAGCACCCGAGAAGGGAGGACCCAGCATTTT
NA | TRBD2 | TRBJ2-1 | TRBV6-4 | CASSDRAGAYNEQFF | TGTGCCAGCAGTGACCGAGCGGGAGCCTACAATGAGCAGTTCTTC
NA | NA | TRBJ2-6 | TRBV5-1 | CASSPGASSGANVLTF | TGCGCCAGCAGCCCCGGTGCCAGCTCTGGGGCCAACGTCCTGACTTTC
NA | NA | TRBJ1-2 | TRBV7-8 | CASSLDRVGGPDGYTF | TGTGCCAGCAGCTTAGACCGAGTAGGTGGGCCCGATGGCTACACCTTC
few | TRBD1 | TRBJ1-1 | TRBV7-8 | CASSVRQGGIEAFF | TGTGCCAGCAGCGTAAGACAGGGAGGGATTGAAGCTTTCTTT
NA | NA | TRBJ2-7 | TRBV18 | CASSPGQSTHEQYF | TGTGCCAGCTCACCCGGACAGAGTACGCACGAGCAGTACTTC
few | NA | TRBJ1-3 | TRBV10-3 | CAITHPANSGNTIYF | TGTGCCATCACTCACCCGGCCAACTCTGGAAACACCATATATTTT
NA | TRBD1 | TRBJ2-1 | TRBV7-9 | CASSLVRDSNEQFF | TGTGCCAGCAGCTTAGTCAGGGACAGCAATGAGCAGTTCTTC
NA | NA | TRBJ1-1 | TRBV6-5 | CASRGSVGTEAFF | TGTGCCAGTCGCGGGTCAGTCGGCACTGAAGCTTTCTTT